This entry lists 3 T cell receptor beta chains sequenced from one sample in a study of T cells after yellow fever vaccination. TCRdb passed the 5' RACE reads through MiXCR, listing each CDR3 protein once. This sample yields 300,000 to 350,000 distinct CDR3 sequences, of which 3.5% to 4.5% are seen a single time; roughly a fifth belongs to the top ten. The sample in question was PBMCs, obtained 15 days after the yellow fever booster vaccination. The receptors here all came from a man in his late teens or twenties who received the YFV17D yellow fever vaccine.

This clonotype was detected many times. The chain is built from TRBV12-3 or TRBV12-4 and TRBJ2-1; 8 positions agree with TRBD2. The length of the CDR3 is 16 residues. The V and J ends lost 6 bases and 2 bases, in that order; junction bases with no gene match: 9. The DNA of the CDR3 is TGTGCCAGCAGCCCTAGCTACGGGGGGGCCTACAATGAGCAGTTCTTC. Its translation: CASSPSYGGAYNEQFF.

At least ten counts were recorded for this clonotype. V gene TRBV7-9 combines with J gene TRBJ1-1, with D unclear. From germline, CDR1 is SEHNR and CDR2 FQNEAQ (reference sequence). Trimming took off 4 bases at V and 4 bases at J, with 7 bases between the two ends. CDR3 length: 12 amino acids. The CDR3 sequence: CASSWEGTEAFF. CDR3 nucleotides: TGTGCCAGCAGCTGGGAAGGCACTGAAGCTTTCTTT.

There are many counts of this clonotype. The CDR3 reads CASSLGQGDGTGELFF. As DNA, the CDR3 is TGTGCCAGCAGCTTGGGACAGGGGGATGGGACCGGGGAGCTGTTTTTT. The rearrangement joins TRBV5-6 to TRBJ2-2, with 9 nucleotides matching TRBD1. Germline V gene sequence: CDR1 SGHDT, CDR2 YYEEEE. The V gene end was trimmed by 0 bases and the J gene end by 5 bases; junction bases not matched to a gene: 5. The CDR3 totals 16 residues. Filled out from reference TRBV5-6 and TRBJ2-2, the complete variable domain reads DAGVTQSPTHLIKTRGQQVTLRCSPKSGHDTVSWYQQALGQGPQFIFQYYEEEERQRGNFPDRFSGHQFPNYSSELNVNALLLGDSALYLCASSLGQGDGTGELFFGEGSRLTVL.